The present T cell receptor beta chain was sequenced within a study of radiotherapy plus CTLA-4 blockade in lung cancer (dated 2018 in TCRdb). Regarding the research as a whole: Objective responses occurred in 15% to 20% of enrolled patients, and 30% to 40% achieved disease control. What the work shows at the level of the full study, not this receptor alone: After treatment with radiotherapy and ipilimumab, TCR clones that originated in tumors expanded in peripheral blood. Increased serum interferon-beta after radiation, together with early dynamic changes in blood T cell clones, were reported to be the strongest predictors of response.

The study tested focal radiation therapy combined with CTLA-4 blockade (ipilimumab) in patients with chemo-refractory metastatic non-small-cell lung cancer. This clone turned up a few times. No cognate antigen has been identified for it. Base-call qualities are not available, and no considerably larger clone is one nucleotide away. Library method: the immunoSEQ multiplex PCR assay. As stored in TCRdb, this immuneACCESS dataset retains in-frame rearrangements with V and J assigned. A fraction of the clones does not appear; measured against another copy, unresolved V genes explain less than half of the discrepancy, and the remainder lacks a known reason. The sample includes about 50,000 clones, with roughly 76% observed a single time. The ten largest make up approximately 3.3% of the sample. Between the V and J ends, shortened by 1 base and 4 bases respectively, the junction contains 14 bases. CDR1 SGHNT and CDR2 YYREEE were looked up in the germline V gene (reference sequence). The CDR3, cysteine through phenylalanine, is 15 amino acids long. Only CDR3 DNA is held: 45 bases, read in frame from base 1.

The sample in question was peripheral blood, obtained from a patient treated with radiotherapy plus ipilimumab. The source is a human donor with non-small cell lung cancer who had a complete response to radiotherapy plus ipilimumab. The receptor chain draws on TRBV5-4 and TRBJ2-5; 6 matching bases give a weak D call of TRBD1. The sequence in DNA is TGTGCCAGCAGCTTGCAGGGGATGGGAGTAGAGACCCAGTACTTC. Translation gives CASSLQGMGVETQYF. The entire variable domain, with the stretches around the CDR3 drawn from the reference TRBV5-4 and TRBJ2-5 proteins, is ETGVTQSPTHLIKTRGQQVTLRCSSQSGHNTVSWYQQALGQGPQFIFQYYREEENGRGNFPPRFSGLQFPNYSSELNVNALELDDSALYLCASSLQGMGVETQYFGPGTRLLVL.